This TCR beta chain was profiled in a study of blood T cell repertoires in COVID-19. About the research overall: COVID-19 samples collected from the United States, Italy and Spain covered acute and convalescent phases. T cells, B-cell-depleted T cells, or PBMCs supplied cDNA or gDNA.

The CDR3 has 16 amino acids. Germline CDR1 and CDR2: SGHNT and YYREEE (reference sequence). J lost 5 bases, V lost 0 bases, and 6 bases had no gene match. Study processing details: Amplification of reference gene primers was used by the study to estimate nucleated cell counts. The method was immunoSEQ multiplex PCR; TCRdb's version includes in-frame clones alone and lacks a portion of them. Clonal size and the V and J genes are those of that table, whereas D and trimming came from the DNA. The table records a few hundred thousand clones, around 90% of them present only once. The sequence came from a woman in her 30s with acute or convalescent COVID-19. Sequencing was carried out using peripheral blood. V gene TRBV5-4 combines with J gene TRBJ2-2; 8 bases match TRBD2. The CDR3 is CASSLAASGLTGELFF. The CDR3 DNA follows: TGTGCCAGCAGCTTGGCCGCTAGCGGGTTGACCGGGGAGCTGTTTTTT.